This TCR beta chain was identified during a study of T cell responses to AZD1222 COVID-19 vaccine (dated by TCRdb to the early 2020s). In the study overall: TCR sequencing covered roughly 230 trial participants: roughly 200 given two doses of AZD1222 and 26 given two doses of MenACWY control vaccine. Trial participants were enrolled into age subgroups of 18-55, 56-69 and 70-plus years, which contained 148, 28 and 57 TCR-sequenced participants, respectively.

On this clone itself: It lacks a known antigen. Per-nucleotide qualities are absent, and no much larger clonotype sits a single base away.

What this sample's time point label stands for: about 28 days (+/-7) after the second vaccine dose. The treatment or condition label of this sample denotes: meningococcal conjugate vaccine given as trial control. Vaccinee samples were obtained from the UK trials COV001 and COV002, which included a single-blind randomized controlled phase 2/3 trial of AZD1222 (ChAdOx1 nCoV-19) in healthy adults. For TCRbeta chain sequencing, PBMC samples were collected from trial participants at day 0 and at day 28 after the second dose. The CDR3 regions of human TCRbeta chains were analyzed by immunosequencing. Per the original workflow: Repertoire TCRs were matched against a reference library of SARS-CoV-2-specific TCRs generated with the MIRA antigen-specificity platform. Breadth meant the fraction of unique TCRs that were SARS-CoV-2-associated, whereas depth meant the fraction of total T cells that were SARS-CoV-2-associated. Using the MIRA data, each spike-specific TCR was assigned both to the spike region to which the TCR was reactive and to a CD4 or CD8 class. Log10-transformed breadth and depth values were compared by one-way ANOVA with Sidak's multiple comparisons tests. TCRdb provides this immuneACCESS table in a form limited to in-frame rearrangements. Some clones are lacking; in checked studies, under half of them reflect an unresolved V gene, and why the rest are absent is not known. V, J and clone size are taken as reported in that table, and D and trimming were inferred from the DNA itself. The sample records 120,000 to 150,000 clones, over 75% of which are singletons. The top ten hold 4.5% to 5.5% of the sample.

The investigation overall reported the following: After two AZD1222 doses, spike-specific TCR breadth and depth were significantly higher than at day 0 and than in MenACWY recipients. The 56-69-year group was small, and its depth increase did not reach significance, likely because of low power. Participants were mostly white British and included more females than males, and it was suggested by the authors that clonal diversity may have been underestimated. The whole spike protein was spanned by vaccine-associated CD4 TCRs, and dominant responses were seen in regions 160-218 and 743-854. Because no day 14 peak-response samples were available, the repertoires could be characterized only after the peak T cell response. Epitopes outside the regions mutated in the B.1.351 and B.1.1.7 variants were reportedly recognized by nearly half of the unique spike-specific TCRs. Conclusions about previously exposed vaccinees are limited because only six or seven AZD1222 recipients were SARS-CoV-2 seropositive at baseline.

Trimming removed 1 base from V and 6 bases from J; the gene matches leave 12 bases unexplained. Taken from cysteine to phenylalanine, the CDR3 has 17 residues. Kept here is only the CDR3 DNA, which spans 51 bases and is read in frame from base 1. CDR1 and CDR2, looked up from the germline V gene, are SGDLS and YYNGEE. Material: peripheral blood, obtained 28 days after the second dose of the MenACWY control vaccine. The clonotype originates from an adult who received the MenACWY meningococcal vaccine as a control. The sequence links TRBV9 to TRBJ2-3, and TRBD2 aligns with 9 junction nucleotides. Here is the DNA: TGTGCCAGCAGCGTAAGCGGGGGGCCCCCCCAGGCGGATACGCAGTATTTT. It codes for CASSVSGGPPQADTQYF.